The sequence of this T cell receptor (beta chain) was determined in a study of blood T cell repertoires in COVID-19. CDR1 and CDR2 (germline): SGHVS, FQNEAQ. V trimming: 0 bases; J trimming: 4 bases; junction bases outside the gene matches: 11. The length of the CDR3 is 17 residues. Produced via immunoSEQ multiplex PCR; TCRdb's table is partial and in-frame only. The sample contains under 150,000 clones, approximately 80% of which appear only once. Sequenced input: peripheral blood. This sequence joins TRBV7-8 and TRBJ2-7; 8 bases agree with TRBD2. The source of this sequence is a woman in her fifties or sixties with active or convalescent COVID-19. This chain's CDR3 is CASSLASGGRSSYEQYF. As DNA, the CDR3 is TGTGCCAGCAGCTTAGCGAGTGGCGGGAGGAGTTCGTACGAGCAGTACTTC. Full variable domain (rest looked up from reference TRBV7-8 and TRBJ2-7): GAGVSQSPRYKVAKRGQDVALRCDPISGHVSLFWYQQALGQGPEFLTYFQNEAQLDKSGLPSDRFFAERPEGSVSTLKIQRTQQEDSAVYLCASSLASGGRSSYEQYFGPGTRLTVT.